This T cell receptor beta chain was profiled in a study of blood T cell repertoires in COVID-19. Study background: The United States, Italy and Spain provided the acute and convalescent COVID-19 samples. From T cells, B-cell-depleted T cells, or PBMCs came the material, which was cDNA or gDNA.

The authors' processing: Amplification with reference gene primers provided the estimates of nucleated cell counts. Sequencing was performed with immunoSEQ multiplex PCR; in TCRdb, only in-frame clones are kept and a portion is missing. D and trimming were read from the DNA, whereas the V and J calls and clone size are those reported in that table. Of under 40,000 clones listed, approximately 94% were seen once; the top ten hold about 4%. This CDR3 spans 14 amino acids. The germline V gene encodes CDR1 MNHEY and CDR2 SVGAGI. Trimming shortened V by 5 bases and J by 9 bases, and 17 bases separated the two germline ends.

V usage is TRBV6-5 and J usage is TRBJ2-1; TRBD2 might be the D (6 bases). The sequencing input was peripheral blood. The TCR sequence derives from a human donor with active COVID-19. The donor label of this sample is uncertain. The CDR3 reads CASSQRRRLGEQFF. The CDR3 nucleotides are TGTGCCAGCAGTCAAAGAAGAAGACTAGGTGAGCAGTTCTTC.